This paragraph reports one T cell receptor (beta chain). Its antigen is as yet unknown. Per the germline V gene, CDR1 is MNHEY and CDR2 is SMNVEV (reference sequence). The germline V and J ends were trimmed by 4 bases and 5 bases, with 14 bases remaining between them. The CDR3 is made up of 14 amino acids. This specimen comes from a study of cytomegalovirus exposure and HLA in healthy donors. The PCR made use of 60 Vbeta and 13 Jbeta primers. TCRdb's copy holds only in-frame clones and misses some; the assay was immunoSEQ multiplex PCR. The sample table includes some 120,000 clones. Study-wide results and caveats: According to a later analysis, donors in an Asian-associated ancestry cluster reportedly had fewer N-insertions than the roughly 720-donor mean.

The sequence was collected from a man in his late teens or twenties in good health and CMV-seronegative. The sample taken for sequencing was PBMCs. J is TRBJ2-5 and V is TRBV27, with D maybe TRBD1 (6 bases). The CDR3 DNA sequence: TGTGCCAGCAGTTCCCAGGGGTTTGGGGAGACCCAGTACTTC. This translates into CASSSQGFGETQYF.